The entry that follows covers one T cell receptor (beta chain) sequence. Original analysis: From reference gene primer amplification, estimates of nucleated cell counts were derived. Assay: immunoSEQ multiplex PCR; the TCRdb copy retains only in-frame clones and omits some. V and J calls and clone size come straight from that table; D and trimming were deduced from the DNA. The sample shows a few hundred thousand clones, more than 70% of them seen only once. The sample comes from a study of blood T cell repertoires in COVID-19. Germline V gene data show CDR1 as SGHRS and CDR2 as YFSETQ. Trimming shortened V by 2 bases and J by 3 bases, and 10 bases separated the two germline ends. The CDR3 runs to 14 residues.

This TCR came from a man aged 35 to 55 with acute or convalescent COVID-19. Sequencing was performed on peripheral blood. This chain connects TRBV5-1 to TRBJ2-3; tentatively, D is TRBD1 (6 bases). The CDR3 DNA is TGCGCCAGCAGCTTTAACAGGGTAACAGATACGCAGTATTTT. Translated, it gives CASSFNRVTDTQYF.